What follows describes a single T cell receptor (beta chain). Its antigen is as yet unknown. Repertoires were generated with immunoSEQ multiplex PCR, while TCRdb's copy carries only in-frame clones and drops some. The repertoire has around 1,900,000 clones, about 94% of them found once; the top ten carry around 1.8%. The data belong to a study of shared clonotypes between healthy human individuals. Study-wide points: Generally, naive subsets came out with larger estimated richness than memory subsets.

V lost 2 bases and J lost 5; bases outside the gene matches: 7. The CDR3 loop spans 17 amino acids. Germline assignment: CDR1 SEHNR and CDR2 FQNEAQ (reference sequence). It was CD45RO-negative cells, positively selected for CCR7, that made up naive CD8 cells, with terminally differentiated effector memory CD45RA+ cells excluded. The receptor was derived from a man aged 18-30 years in good health. Some clones in this sample may be carry-over from other donors' samples. The chain carries TRBV7-9 and TRBJ1-4; the match to TRBD1 covers 11 bases. The sample taken for sequencing was naive CD8+ T cells from PBMCs. The CDR3 sequence: CASSLPRDRGKNEKLFF. CDR3 in DNA: TGTGCCAGCAGCTTACCCCGGGACAGGGGGAAAAATGAAAAACTGTTTTTT.